These 18 T cell receptor beta chains were all obtained from the same sample, sequenced in a study of vaccination effects on CD4 cells after COVID-19. Viral peptide pool expansion of antigen-specific CD4+ T cells preceded sequencing in the ViraFEST assay. The culture ran for 9 to 11 days, and then CD4+ T cells were isolated. Prior SARS-CoV-2 infection was absent in the vaccine recipients, as shown by negative nucleocapsid antibodies. Generated by immunoSEQ multiplex PCR, the TCRdb table keeps only in-frame clones and is missing some. The data hold 70,000 or so clones, with 60% to 85% observed a single time. Their recognized antigens are unknown. Specimen: CD4+ T cells from PBMCs cultured with SARS-CoV-2 spike peptides, collected before COVID-19 vaccination. The receptors shown here come from a human donor who received a COVID-19 vaccine.

This chain connects TRBV18 to TRBJ1-1; TRBD1 matches at 8 bases. Germline CDR1 reads KGHSH; CDR2 reads LQKENI. The J segment lost 5 bases and the V segment lost 2 bases, leaving 7 bases of the junction unmatched. The CDR3 is 15 amino acids. CDR3 nucleotides: TGTGCCAGCTCACCAGCCCAGGGGGCAACAACTGAAGCTTTCTTT. This sequence encodes CASSPAQGATTEAFF.

The chain joins TRBV4-1 to TRBJ1-6; D is possibly TRBD1 (5 bases). There are 18 residues in the CDR3. Between the trimmed V and J ends, which lost 1 base and 5 bases, there was a span of 18 bases. Germline V gene lookup returns CDR1 MGHRA and CDR2 YSYEKL. The CDR3 region is CASSQALGGGVNNSPLHF. The CDR3 nucleotides read TGCGCCAGCAGCCAAGCCCTTGGTGGGGGGGTTAATAATTCACCCCTCCACTTT.

This rearrangement joins TRBV4-3 to TRBJ2-1; no clear D. Per germline, CDR1 LGHNA and CDR2 YSLEER. V shed 5 bases and J shed 6 bases, with 11 bases lying between them. CDR3 length: 13 residues. The CDR3 reads CASSTAAANEQFF. CDR3 DNA: TGCGCCAGCAGCACAGCCGCGGCCAATGAGCAGTTCTTC.

The rearrangement uses TRBV28 and TRBJ1-2, with D uncertain. This CDR3 region has 12 residues. The germline V gene has CDR1 MDHEN and CDR2 SYDVKM. V lost 5 bases and J 2 bases, leaving 6 bases between the germline ends. The CDR3 DNA sequence: TGTGCCAGCAGTCTCGGCAACTATGGCTACACCTTC. As protein: CASSLGNYGYTF.

This clone occurred once. The CDR3 DNA is TGTGCCAGCAGTTTCGGGGGGGCCGATGGCAATGAGCAGTTCTTC. It yields the protein CASSFGGADGNEQFF. The V and J genes are TRBV28 and TRBJ2-1, with 8 bases that match TRBD2. The junction had 7 bases not matched to a gene; V was cut back by 3 bases and J by 6 bases. This CDR3 is built from 15 residues. CDR1 is MDHEN and CDR2 is SYDVKM in the germline V gene.

The V and J genes are TRBV14 and TRBJ2-5, with a tentative D call TRBD1 (5 bases). Trimming took off 2 bases at V and 5 bases at J, with 12 bases between the two ends. Per the germline V gene, CDR1 is SGHDN and CDR2 is FVKESK. This CDR3 is built from 14 residues. CDR3 region: CASSQNGQKETQYF. CDR3 bases: TGTGCCAGCAGCCAAAATGGACAAAAGGAGACCCAGTACTTC. Drawing the rest from reference TRBV14 and TRBJ2-5, the complete variable domain is EAGVTQFPSHSVIEKGQTVTLRCDPISGHDNLYWYRRVMGKEIKFLLHFVKESKQDESGMPNNRFLAERTGGTYSTLKVQPAELEDSGVYFCASSQNGQKETQYFGPGTRLLVL.

The chain uses TRBV19 and TRBJ2-4; D could derive from TRBD1 or TRBD2 (6 bases each). Germline V gene sequence: CDR1 LNHDA, CDR2 SQIVND (reference sequence). The length of the CDR3 is 17 residues. V was pared by 3 bases and J by 8 bases, with 23 bases between. The DNA for the CDR3 is TGTGCCAGTAGTATGCGGATTAATCAGGGGCCGGGGGACATTCAGTACTTC. Encoded protein: CASSMRINQGPGDIQYF.

This chain connects TRBV6-6 to TRBJ2-2; 8 nucleotides align to TRBD1. The V segment lost 6 bases and the J segment 2 bases; nucleotides outside the gene matches: 5. CDR1 and CDR2 from the germline V gene are MNHNY and SVGAGI (reference sequence). This CDR3 contains 15 residues. The CDR3 DNA reads as TGTGCCAGCAGCATCGACAGGGGAAACACCGGGGAGCTGTTTTTT. Translation gives CASSIDRGNTGELFF.

The V gene is TRBV7-2, the J gene TRBJ1-1; D may be TRBD1 (6 bases). With 2 bases removed from V and 4 bases from J, the gap between germline ends came to 8 bases. Per germline, CDR1 SGHTA and CDR2 FQGNSA. The CDR3 contains 13 residues. CDR3 DNA: TGTGCCAGCAGCTTAAGGGGGGGCACTGAAGCTTTCTTT. It encodes CASSLRGGTEAFF.

V gene TRBV7-2 combines with J gene TRBJ1-5; 8 bases align to TRBD1. The germline V gene has CDR1 SGHTA and CDR2 FQGNSA. The CDR3 length is 15 residues. Losses at the gene ends were 2 bases for V and 3 bases for J; bases not matched to a gene: 3. The CDR3 DNA sequence: TGTGCCAGCAGCTTATACAGGGGGTCCAATCAGCCCCAGCATTTT. Protein product: CASSLYRGSNQPQHF.

This rearrangement joins TRBV7-2 to TRBJ1-5; no definite D call. V was clipped by 1 base and J by 1 base, with 8 bases between them. CDR1 SGHTA and CDR2 FQGNSA come from the germline V gene. CDR3 length equals 15 residues. In DNA, the CDR3 is TGTGCCAGCAGCTTAGATTCGCGAAGCAATCAGCCCCAGCATTTT. This encodes CASSLDSRSNQPQHF.

J is TRBJ2-3 and V is TRBV12-5; 9 bases map to TRBD1. The trim removed 9 bases at V and 2 bases at J, leaving 6 bases unmatched. Germline V lookup: CDR1 LGHNT, CDR2 FRNRAP. The length of the CDR3 is 14 residues. This CDR3 reads CASTTGGVTDTQYF. Written as DNA, the CDR3 is TGTGCTAGCACAACAGGGGGCGTCACAGATACGCAGTATTTT.

The rearrangement links TRBV20-1 to TRBJ1-3; no definite D call. The length of the CDR3 is 12 residues. CDR1 DFQATT and CDR2 SNEGSKA come from the germline V gene (reference sequence). V was shortened by 3 bases and J by 0 bases, with 3 bases between the two germline ends. CDR3 nucleotides: TGCAGTGCTAGTTCCTCTGGAAACACCATATATTTT. It encodes CSASSSGNTIYF.

The chain joins TRBV7-9 to TRBJ1-2; D call uncertain. Germline V gene lookup returns CDR1 SEHNR and CDR2 FQNEAQ (reference sequence). The V end lost 5 bases, the J end lost 1 base, and 11 bases lay between the germline ends. The CDR3 spans 14 residues. CDR3 loop: CASSRLAGNYGYTF. In DNA form, the CDR3 reads TGTGCCAGCAGCCGGTTGGCGGGTAACTATGGCTACACCTTC.

V is TRBV2 and J is TRBJ2-2; 9 positions agree with TRBD1. Germline lookup yields CDR1 SNHLY and CDR2 FYNNEI. This CDR3 has 16 amino acids. Losses at the gene ends were 1 base for V and 4 bases for J; bases not matched to a gene: 4. CDR3 in amino acids: CASSEEGTGITGELFF. CDR3 coding DNA: TGTGCCAGCAGTGAAGAGGGGACAGGGATCACCGGGGAGCTGTTTTTT.

The chain employs TRBV6-1 and TRBJ1-5; D remains ambiguous. The CDR3 is made up of 14 amino acids. Deletions cut 2 bases from V and 7 bases from J, with 12 bases between. Germline CDR1 reads MNHNS; CDR2 reads SASEGT. The CDR3 spells CASSELWDRQPQHF. In DNA form, the CDR3 reads TGTGCCAGCAGTGAACTATGGGATCGCCAGCCCCAGCATTTT.

The chain combines TRBV2 with TRBJ1-6; 8 bases align to TRBD1. V dropped 4 bases and J dropped 6; count of bases not matched to a gene: 5. The CDR3 is made up of 15 amino acids. Germline CDR1 is SNHLY and CDR2 is FYNNEI. In nucleotides, the CDR3 is TGTGCCAGCAGTGTACAGGGGGGAGGTAATTCACCCCTCCACTTT. It encodes CASSVQGGGNSPLHF.

The chain uses TRBV28 and TRBJ2-1; 8 bases agree with TRBD2. Germline-derived CDR1 and CDR2 are MDHEN and SYDVKM. After removal of 3 bases from V and 10 bases from J, the junction contained 5 bases not matched to a gene. The CDR3 is 13 amino acids. The CDR3 protein is CASSLGGGREQFF. Written as DNA, the CDR3 is TGTGCCAGCAGTTTGGGCGGGGGGCGAGAGCAGTTCTTC.